The T cell receptor beta chain under discussion was sequenced for a study of OX40 agonist ivuxolimab in advanced cancers. Background on the study: Dose-escalation cases comprised hepatocellular carcinoma, melanoma, renal cell or head and neck cancer. In three patients, partial responses were observed, one with hepatocellular carcinoma and two with cutaneous melanoma. General study points: At doses 0.1 to 3.0 mg/kg, CD4+ and CD8+ clones expanded.

Method: immunoSEQ multiplex PCR; TCRdb's copy keeps in-frame clones and lacks some. The repertoire has approximately 76,000 clones, 88% of them found once; the top ten carry around 0.78%. On this clone itself: Its antigen is unidentified.

The germline gives CDR1 MNHEY, CDR2 SMNVEV (reference sequence). The CDR3 sequence is 12 residues long. The V gene lost 6 bases and the J gene lost 2 bases, with 4 bases spanning the gap. This receptor was obtained from an adult with an advanced solid tumor such as melanoma, head and neck, liver or kidney cancer. Sample: CD4+ or CD8+ T cells sorted from blood, taken in a trial of the OX40 agonist ivuxolimab. The chain is built from TRBV27 and TRBJ2-2; D unresolved. CDR3 residues: CASRKNTGELFF. For the CDR3, the DNA is TGTGCCAGCAGGAAAAACACCGGGGAGCTGTTTTTT.